This T cell receptor beta chain was observed in a study of T-cell memory formation after mild COVID-19. Study-level points and caveats: Clones that contracted from day 15 to 85 were balanced CD4/CD8, while later expanders leaned CD4+.

This clonotype showed up just a few times. The antigen remains undetermined. TCRdb reanalysed the 5' RACE reads using MiXCR and keeps one entry per CDR3 protein. This sample has fewer than 700,000 distinct CDR3 sequences, with roughly a fifth found just once. Germline CDR1 and CDR2: LNHDA and SQIVND (reference sequence). This CDR3 has 15 residues. Trimming took 7 bases from V and 2 from J, leaving 15 bases between them. This chain links TRBV19 with TRBJ1-5; no clear D gene. The sample was PBMCs or a T cell subset sorted from them (not recorded which). This sequence originates from an adult woman who had mild COVID-19 (a few samples of this study predate the infection). Cell type and time point are not known. The CDR3 region has the DNA TGTGCCAGTACGGCGCAGGAGTGGGGCAATCAGCCCCAGCATTTT. Amino acid sequence: CASTAQEWGNQPQHF.